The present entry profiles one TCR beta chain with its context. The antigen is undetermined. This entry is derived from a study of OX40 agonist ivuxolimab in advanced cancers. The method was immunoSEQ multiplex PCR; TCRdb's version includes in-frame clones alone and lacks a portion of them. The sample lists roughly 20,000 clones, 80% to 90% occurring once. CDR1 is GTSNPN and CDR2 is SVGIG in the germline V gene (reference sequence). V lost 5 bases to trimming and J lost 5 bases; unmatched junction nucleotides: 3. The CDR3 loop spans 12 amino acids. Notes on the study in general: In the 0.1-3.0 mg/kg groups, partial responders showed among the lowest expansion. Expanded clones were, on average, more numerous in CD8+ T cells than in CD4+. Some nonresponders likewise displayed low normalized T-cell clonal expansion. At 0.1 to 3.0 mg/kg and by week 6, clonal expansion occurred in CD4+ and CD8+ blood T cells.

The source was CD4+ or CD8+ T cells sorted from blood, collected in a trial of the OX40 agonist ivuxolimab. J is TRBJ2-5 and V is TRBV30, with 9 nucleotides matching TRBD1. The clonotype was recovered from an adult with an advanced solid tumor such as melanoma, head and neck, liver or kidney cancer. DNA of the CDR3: TGTGCCTGGCCCGACAGGGGGGAGACCCAGTACTTC. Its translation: CAWPDRGETQYF.